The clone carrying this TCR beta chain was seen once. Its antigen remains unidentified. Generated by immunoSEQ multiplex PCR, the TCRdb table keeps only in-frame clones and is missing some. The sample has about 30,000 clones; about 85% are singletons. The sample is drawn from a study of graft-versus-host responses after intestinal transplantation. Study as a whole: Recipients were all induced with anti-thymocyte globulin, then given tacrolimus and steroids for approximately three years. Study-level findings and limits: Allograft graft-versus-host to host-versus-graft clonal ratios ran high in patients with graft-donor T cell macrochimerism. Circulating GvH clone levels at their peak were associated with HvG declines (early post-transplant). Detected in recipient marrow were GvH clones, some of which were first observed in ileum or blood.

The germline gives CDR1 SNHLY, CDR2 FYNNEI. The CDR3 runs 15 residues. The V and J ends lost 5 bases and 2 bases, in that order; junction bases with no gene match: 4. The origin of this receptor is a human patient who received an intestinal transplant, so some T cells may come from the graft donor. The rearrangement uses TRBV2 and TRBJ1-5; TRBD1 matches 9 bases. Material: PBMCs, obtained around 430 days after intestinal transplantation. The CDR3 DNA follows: TGTGCCAGCAGTTACCGGGACAGGGGCAATCAGCCCCAGCATTTT. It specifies CASSYRDRGNQPQHF.